This T cell receptor beta chain was sequenced for a study of neurological immune-mediated disorders (dated by TCRdb to 2018 to 2020). For the wider study: Of the roughly 34 multiple sclerosis patients, approximately 31 had relapsing-remitting MS and 3 had secondary progressive MS. The study compared peripheral blood TCR-beta repertoires of HTLV-I-associated myelopathy (HAM/TSP) patients, multiple sclerosis patients and healthy controls using UMI-based sequencing. The cohort included around 70 subjects: about 15 with HAM/TSP, around 35 with multiple sclerosis, and around 20 healthy controls. The approximately 99 TCR-beta libraries included longitudinal samples, technical triplicates and paired sorted CD4+ and CD8+ T-cell subsets alongside PBMC samples.

Taken from cysteine to phenylalanine, the CDR3 has 15 residues. This entry keeps only the CDR3 DNA: 45 bases, framed from base 1. Unmatched junction bases come to 4, with V trimmed by 4 bases and J by 3 bases. For CDR1 and CDR2, the germline V gene (reference sequence) lists DFQATT and SNEGSKA. This clonotype has a handful of counts. Its target antigen remains unknown. No base-level quality is on record; no much larger clone is a single base apart. For the unsorted PBMC libraries, 2 million PBMCs were stored in RNAlater at -80 degrees C until RNA extraction and were used to generate the libraries. The multiple sclerosis patients were enrolled in a US clinical protocol that used magnetic resonance imaging to evaluate disease progression. Peripheral blood underwent Ficoll-Hypaque density gradient centrifugation to isolate PBMCs, which were then cryopreserved in liquid nitrogen. Here is what the overall study found, with its caveats: TCR clonal expansion was greatest in HAM/TSP patients and smallest in MS patients, who ranked below even healthy controls. No identical CDR3 amino acid sequences were shared among expanded clones across subjects, suggesting private TCR-beta repertoires in all groups. No association of the MS cluster with clinical or MRI features was observed, and the need for larger cohorts was stated by the authors. Repertoires from 18 of 34 MS patients were grouped by phylogenetic analysis into a cluster of related CDR3 sequences, suggesting a possible repertoire-level signature.

cDNA synthesis used template-switch 5'RACE with a primer carrying a 10-nucleotide random unique molecular identifier tagging each TCR transcript. Over 180 million TCR-beta sequences, covering 15-18 subjects, were produced in each sequencing run. The RNeasy kit was used to extract total RNA. The KAPA Real-time Library Amplification kit was used to amplify TCR-beta VDJ regions with primers for the TCR constant region and the 5'RACE anchor. Sample indexes and Illumina adaptors were added in a first PCR, and a second PCR then increased library yield. After purification with Ampure beads, the TCR product of roughly 650 bp was size-selected on a 2% E-gel SizeSelection system. Before pooling, library quality was assessed on a Bioanalyzer, concentration was determined with Qubit, and library quantification was performed with the Kapa Library Quantification kit. An Illumina HiSeq 2500 was used to sequence the libraries paired-end at 2 x 150 bp. To increase sequence diversity, roughly 24-32% phiX was spiked into each library pool. On the study's bioinformatics: Quality-filtered reads were processed with the UMI-based MiGEC pipeline, and over 80% of raw TCR sequences were removed by the MiGEC pipeline during error correction. IMGT germline references were used for alignment of VDJ genes, and clonotypes were defined by a unique CDR3 amino acid sequence together with V-J genes. Clonal expansion, Shannon diversity and CDR3 relatedness were evaluated with VDJtools (CalcPairwiseDistances, ClusterSamples), while phylogenetic trees were built in CLCbio workbench. Using coefficient-of-variation modelling across technical triplicates, the study counted a clone as expanded if it had at least 8 unique UMIs. TCRdb applied fastp at Q25 and MiXCR to the public reads, then kept only in-frame beta chains. Under each unique CDR3 protein, matching rows form one entry showing the most common genes and DNA. Clone size and V and J calls follow TCRdb, not the original study. Recorded for this sample are nearly 60,000 distinct CDR3 sequences; 3% to 4% of them occurred a single time. Jointly, the top ten make up more than 2.5% of the sample.

The rearrangement combines TRBV20-1 with TRBJ2-5, and 14 junctional nucleotides match TRBD2. This sequence originates from a woman in her thirties with multiple sclerosis. Material for sequencing was PBMCs. CDR3 region: CSATRLAGGEETQYF. The bases read TGCAGTGCTACCAGACTAGCGGGAGGGGAAGAGACCCAGTACTTC.